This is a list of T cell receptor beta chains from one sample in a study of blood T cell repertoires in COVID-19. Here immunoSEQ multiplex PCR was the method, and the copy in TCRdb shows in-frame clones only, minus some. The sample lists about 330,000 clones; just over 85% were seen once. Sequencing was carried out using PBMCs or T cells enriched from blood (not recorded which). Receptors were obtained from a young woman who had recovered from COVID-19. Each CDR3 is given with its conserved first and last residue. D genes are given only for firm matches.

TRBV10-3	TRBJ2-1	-	CAISERSTEFEQFF
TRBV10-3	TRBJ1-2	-	CAISESAGYHNYGYTF
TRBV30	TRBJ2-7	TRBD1	CAWSGTGVGYEQYF
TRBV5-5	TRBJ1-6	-	CASSLEVSISPLHF
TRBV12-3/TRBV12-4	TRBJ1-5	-	CASERGPNQPQHF
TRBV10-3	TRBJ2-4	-	CAISDEALGKNIQYF
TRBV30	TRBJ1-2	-	CAWVKNGDGYTF
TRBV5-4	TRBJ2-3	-	CASSLVQGGFTDTQYF
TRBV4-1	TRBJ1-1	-	CASSADRRTEAFF
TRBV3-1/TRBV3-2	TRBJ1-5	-	CASSQDSHNQPQHF
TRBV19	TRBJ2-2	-	CASSPLPGGAGELFF
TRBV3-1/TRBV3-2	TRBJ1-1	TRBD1	CASSNRGAGEAFF
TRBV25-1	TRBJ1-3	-	CASRESGIGNTIYF
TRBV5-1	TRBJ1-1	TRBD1	CASSSTGSEAFF
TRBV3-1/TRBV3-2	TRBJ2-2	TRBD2	CASSHQSGGNTGELFF
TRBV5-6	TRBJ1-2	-	CASSLESGGLVGYTF
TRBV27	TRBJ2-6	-	CASSLSPGLGGANVLTF
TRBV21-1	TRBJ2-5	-	CASSTQGPQETQYF
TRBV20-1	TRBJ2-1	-	CSARQAGEQFF
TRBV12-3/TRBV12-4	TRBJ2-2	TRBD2	CASRGGGELFF
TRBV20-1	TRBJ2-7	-	CSASRLDYHYEQYF
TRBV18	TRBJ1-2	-	CASSTAGREGYTF
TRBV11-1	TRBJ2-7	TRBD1	CASSLGDSSYEQYF
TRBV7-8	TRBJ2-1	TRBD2	CASSLAQSGRAGEQFF